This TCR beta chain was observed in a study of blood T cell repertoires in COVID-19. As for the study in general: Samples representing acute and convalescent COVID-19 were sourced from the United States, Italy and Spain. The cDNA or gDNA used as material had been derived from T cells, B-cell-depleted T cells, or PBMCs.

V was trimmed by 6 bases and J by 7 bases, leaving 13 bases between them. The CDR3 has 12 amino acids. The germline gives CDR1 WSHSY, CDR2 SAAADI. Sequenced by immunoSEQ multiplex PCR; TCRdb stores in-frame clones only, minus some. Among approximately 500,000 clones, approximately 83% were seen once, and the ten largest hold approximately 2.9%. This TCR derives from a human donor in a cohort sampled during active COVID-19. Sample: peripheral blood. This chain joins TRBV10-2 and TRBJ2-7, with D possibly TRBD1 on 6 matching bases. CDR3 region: CASRGDKREQYF. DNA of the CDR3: TGCGCCAGCAGGGGGGACAAGCGGGAGCAGTACTTC.